A selection of T cell receptor beta chains follows, all from one sample in a study of cytomegalovirus exposure and HLA in healthy donors. Assay: immunoSEQ multiplex PCR; the TCRdb copy retains only in-frame clones and omits some. The sample shows 140,000 or so clones, around 72% of them seen only once. Sample: PBMCs. These TCRs come from a man aged 35-49 years in good health and CMV-seronegative. CDR3s include the opening cysteine and the closing phenylalanine or tryptophan. D genes are given only for firm matches. Some rows mark clone size as missing; the rest say once, few, many or name a class of expanded clone.

.	TRBV11-3	.	TRBJ2-2	TGTGCCAGCAGCTTAGACAGGGGGAACACCGGGGAGCTGTTTTTT	CASSLDRGNTGELFF
.	TRBV29-1	TRBD2	TRBJ2-7	TGCAGCGTTTTAGGACTAGTCTCGGGCGAGCAGTACTTC	CSVLGLVSGEQYF
once	TRBV4-3	TRBD2	TRBJ2-3	TGCGCCAGCGCCAAGGACGGGAGGGTCTTTACAGATACGCAGTATTTT	CASAKDGRVFTDTQYF
.	TRBV29-1	.	TRBJ2-3	TGCAGCGCCAGGTCAGGGTCCAGCACAGATACGCAGTATTTT	CSARSGSSTDTQYF
.	TRBV7-2	TRBD1	TRBJ2-7	TGTGCCAGCAGCTTGTTGACAGGGAGATTTCACGAGCAGTACTTC	CASSLLTGRFHEQYF
many	TRBV6-1	TRBD1	TRBJ1-4	TGTGCCAGCAGTGATGGCTCCGGGACAGGGGGAGAAAAACTGTTTTTT	CASSDGSGTGGEKLFF
once	TRBV4-2	.	TRBJ2-5	TGTGCCAGCAGCCAAGTAGGGGACCAAGAGACCCAGTACTTC	CASSQVGDQETQYF
.	TRBV19	.	TRBJ2-2	TGTGCCAGTAGTATGCCCAAAACTTGGAACACCGGGGAGCTGTTTTTT	CASSMPKTWNTGELFF
.	TRBV15	.	TRBJ2-3	TGTGCCACCAGCAGTCAGGGAGATACGCAGTATTTT	CATSSQGDTQYF
.	TRBV15	TRBD1	TRBJ1-5	TGTGCCACCAGCAGAGTAGACAGGGGCGAAGGTCAGCCCCAGCATTTT	CATSRVDRGEGQPQHF
.	TRBV11-2	.	TRBJ2-7	TGTGCCAGCAGCTTACAGGGTTTAGGGGTCTACGAGCAGTACTTC	CASSLQGLGVYEQYF
.	TRBV28	TRBD1	TRBJ2-5	TGTGCCAGCAGCCATACAGGGGGAGAGACCCAGTACTTC	CASSHTGGETQYF
.	TRBV5-4	TRBD2	TRBJ2-5	TGTGCCAGCAGCTTGGACCCTAGCGGGGGGGCCAGAGAGACCCAGTACTTC	CASSLDPSGGARETQYF
.	TRBV4-1	TRBD2	TRBJ2-1	TGCGCCAGCAGCCGAGGTCTAGCGGGAGGTGAGCAGTTCTTC	CASSRGLAGGEQFF
.	TRBV5-1	.	TRBJ2-3	TGCGCCAGCAGACCTTCCTTGGGAGGTAGCACAGATACGCAGTATTTT	CASRPSLGGSTDTQYF
.	TRBV7-3	TRBD2	TRBJ2-3	TGTGCCAGCAGCTCGGGACTAGCGGGGGGGCCGGGGGATACGCAGTATTTT	CASSSGLAGGPGDTQYF
.	TRBV4-1	.	TRBJ1-2	TGCGCCAGCAGCCAAGGCCCCCTACGAGGCTACACCTTC	CASSQGPLRGYTF
few	TRBV29-1	TRBD2	TRBJ2-1	TGCAGCGTCCGGACTAGCGGGGGGCCATATCGGTTCTTC	CSVRTSGGPYRFF
few	TRBV19	.	TRBJ2-5	TGTGCCAGTAGTATAAAGTTTGAAGGGAGGTGGGAAGAGACCCAGTACTTC	CASSIKFEGRWEETQYF
.	TRBV9	.	TRBJ2-7	TGTGCCAGCAGCGTAAGAACAGGGCTAGCTCACGAGCAGTACTTC	CASSVRTGLAHEQYF
.	TRBV10-2	.	TRBJ1-1	TGCGCCAGCAGTGAGGTTGGAGGGGACGAAGCTTTCTTT	CASSEVGGDEAFF
.	TRBV7-2	TRBD1	TRBJ2-3	TGTGCCAGCAGCGGAACCAGGGACAGGCTCACAGATACGCAGTATTTT	CASSGTRDRLTDTQYF
.	TRBV6-5	TRBD1	TRBJ2-1	TGTGCCAGCAGTTCCGACAGGGGGCAATACAATGAGCAGTTCTTC	CASSSDRGQYNEQFF
once	TRBV5-8	.	TRBJ1-5	TGTGCCAGCAGCCAGCGAAGTCAGCCCCAGCATTTT	CASSQRSQPQHF
few	TRBV7-2	TRBD1	TRBJ1-3	TGTGCCAGCAGCCCTGAGGACAGGAGAGGAAACACCATATATTTT	CASSPEDRRGNTIYF
few	TRBV6-1	TRBD1	TRBJ1-5	TGTGCCAGCAGTGACATAGACAGGGACGGGAGCCGGGATCAGCCCCAGCATTTT	CASSDIDRDGSRDQPQHF
.	TRBV7-6	.	TRBJ1-5	TGTGCCAGCAGCTTAGCGTGGGAGAATCAGCCCCAGCATTTT	CASSLAWENQPQHF
.	TRBV18	TRBD1	TRBJ1-5	TGTGCCAGCTCACGGGACAGGGACTTCAATCAGCCCCAGCATTTT	CASSRDRDFNQPQHF
.	TRBV13	.	TRBJ1-6	TGTGCCAGCAGCTTAGAGTCTTTAGGTACGACAGGATACTCACCCCTCCACTTT	CASSLESLGTTGYSPLHF
.	TRBV28	.	TRBJ1-2	TGTGCCAGCAGTTCCCCACAAACAGATTACTATGGCTACACCTTC	CASSSPQTDYYGYTF
few	TRBV15	.	TRBJ1-5	TGTGCCACCAGCAGAGATCGCTTGGGGGCGGGTCAGCCCCAGCATTTT	CATSRDRLGAGQPQHF
.	TRBV27	TRBD2	TRBJ2-5	TGTGCCAGCAGGCGACCGGGACTAGCGGGGGGGCAAGAGACCCAGTACTTC	CASRRPGLAGGQETQYF
.	TRBV11-2	.	TRBJ2-7	TGTGCCAGCAGCTTAGATCGCGGGGGCTTGGACGAGCAGTACTTC	CASSLDRGGLDEQYF
.	TRBV4-1	.	TRBJ2-2	TGCGCCACCATTGGGGAGCTGTTTTTT	CATIGELFF
once	TRBV5-4	.	TRBJ2-3	TGTGCCAGCAGCTTAACAGTTAGCACAGATACGCAGTATTTT	CASSLTVSTDTQYF
.	TRBV5-1	TRBD1	TRBJ2-7	TGCGCCAGCAGACCATCGGCCGGGACAGGGGGTTACGAGCAGTACTTC	CASRPSAGTGGYEQYF
few	TRBV28	.	TRBJ2-7	TGTGCCAGCAGACAGGGGACTCCCGGCTCCTACGAGCAGTACTTC	CASRQGTPGSYEQYF
.	TRBV30	.	TRBJ1-1	TGTGCCTGGAGTGTCCAACTCGTTGAAGCTTTCTTT	CAWSVQLVEAFF
few	TRBV5-6	TRBD2	TRBJ2-3	TGTGCCAGCAGCTTGAAGTTTGGGACTAGCGGGAGCACAGATACGCAGTATTTT	CASSLKFGTSGSTDTQYF
.	TRBV6-5	TRBD1	TRBJ1-3	TGTGCCAGCAGTTACAGGACAGGGTGGGACACCATATATTTT	CASSYRTGWDTIYF
.	TRBV28	TRBD2	TRBJ2-1	TGTGCCAGCAGGTCGGGAGGGCCCGGTTTCAATGAGCAGTTCTTC	CASRSGGPGFNEQFF
.	TRBV10-3	.	TRBJ1-1	TGTGCCATCAGTGAGGACGGGGCTGAAGCTTTCTTT	CAISEDGAEAFF
.	TRBV7-5	.	TRBJ1-1	TGTGTCAGAAGCTTAGTTTCCGGGGGGCGGAACACTGAAGCTTTCTTT	CVRSLVSGGRNTEAFF
.	TRBV7-2	.	TRBJ2-1	TGTGCCAGCAGCTCACCGACTAGGCATGAGCAGTTCTTC	CASSSPTRHEQFF
.	TRBV2	TRBD1	TRBJ2-3	TGTGCCAGCACCAGGGACAGTAGCACAGATACGCAGTATTTT	CASTRDSSTDTQYF
.	TRBV6-4	TRBD2	TRBJ2-3	TGTGCCAGCAGGACAATCGGGGGGGCGAACGGAGATACGCAGTATTTT	CASRTIGGANGDTQYF
few	TRBV6-5	TRBD1	TRBJ1-1	TGTGCCAGCAACCGACAGGGGGGAGGTGAAGCTTTCTTT	CASNRQGGGEAFF
.	TRBV9	.	TRBJ1-1	TGTGCCAGCAGCGCAACCGGGGGACCGAACACTGAAGCTTTCTTT	CASSATGGPNTEAFF
.	TRBV4-1	.	TRBJ2-7	TGCGCCAGCAGCCACACTCCAGGGTACAACTACGAGCAGTACTTC	CASSHTPGYNYEQYF
.	TRBV7-9	.	TRBJ1-2	TGTTCCAGCAGCCCAGGCCTGTCTGGCTACACCTTC	CSSSPGLSGYTF
.	TRBV4-1	.	TRBJ1-5	TGCGCCAGCAGCCAGTCTCCGGTTCAGCCCCAGCATTTT	CASSQSPVQPQHF
.	TRBV10-1	.	TRBJ1-1	TGCGCCAGCAGTGACCTCATGACAGGTCTGAGAGCTTTCTTT	CASSDLMTGLRAFF
.	TRBV4-3	.	TRBJ1-1	TGCGCCAGCAGCCAAGTCGGGGGTTCGGAAGCTTTCTTT	CASSQVGGSEAFF
.	TRBV6-5	.	TRBJ1-5	TGTGCCACCCGTGGGTCTTATAGCAATCAGCCCCAGAATTTT	CATRGSYSNQPQNF
few	TRBV5-4	TRBD2	TRBJ2-2	TGTGCCAGCAGCCCGAAGTCTAGCGGGGGATTCGGGGAGCTGTTTTTT	CASSPKSSGGFGELFF
.	TRBV10-2	TRBD2	TRBJ2-1	TGCGCCAGCAGTGAATATAGCGGGAGTAACGATGAGCAGTTCTTC	CASSEYSGSNDEQFF
.	TRBV6-1	.	TRBJ2-7	TGTGCCAGCAGTGGACGGACAGCTTCCTACGAGCAGTACTTC	CASSGRTASYEQYF
.	TRBV7-9	TRBD2	TRBJ2-7	TGTGCCAGCAGCCCCACTAGCGGGAGGGCCTCGGGGGAGCAGTACTTC	CASSPTSGRASGEQYF
.	TRBV28	.	TRBJ2-1	TGTGCCAGCAGTCCCCCAGGGGTTGTTTACAATGAGCAGTTCTTC	CASSPPGVVYNEQFF
few	TRBV5-6	.	TRBJ1-2	TGTGCCAGCAGCCCCCTGCGAGTCGAGAATGGCTACACCTTC	CASSPLRVENGYTF